The T cell receptor beta chain under discussion was sequenced for a study of blood T cell repertoires in COVID-19. Germline V gene data show CDR1 as SGHVS and CDR2 as FNYEAQ. V lost 2 bases and J 1 base, leaving 11 bases between the germline ends. CDR3 length equals 15 residues. Repertoires were generated with immunoSEQ multiplex PCR, while TCRdb's copy carries only in-frame clones and drops some. Seen here are roughly 250,000 clones, about four fifths observed once, and the top ten hold more than 9.5%. The TCR sequence derives from an elderly woman with acute or convalescent COVID-19. The specimen was peripheral blood. The chain links TRBV7-6 to TRBJ2-5, with D maybe TRBD1 (6 bases). CDR3 region: CASSLRGNRQETQYF. The CDR3 DNA reads TGTGCCAGCAGCTTAAGGGGGAACCGCCAAGAGACCCAGTACTTC.